These 15 T cell receptor beta chains originate from one sample sequenced in a study of CD8+ T cells in alopecia areata. Described treatment: oral pan-JAK inhibitor, 5-10 mg twice daily. Extraction and reverse transcription of RNA yielded cDNA as the sequencing template. Repertoires were generated with immunoSEQ multiplex PCR, while TCRdb's copy carries only in-frame clones and drops some. The data show about 180,000 clones, approximately 55% seen once. Sequencing used CD8+ T cells sorted from blood, obtained at week 24, from a patient treated with tofacitinib. Receptors originate from a human donor with alopecia areata.

The V call is TRBV27, the J call TRBJ1-5; 12 nucleotides line up with TRBD1. CDR1 is MNHEY, CDR2 SMNVEV, per germline (reference sequence). CDR3 length: 15 amino acids. The J segment lost 6 bases and the V segment lost 0 bases, leaving 0 bases of the junction unmatched. CDR3 protein: CASSLSGQGAQPQHF. The CDR3 coding sequence is TGTGCCAGCAGTTTATCGGGACAGGGGGCTCAGCCCCAGCATTTT.

Only a few counts were recorded for this clone. The chain employs TRBV7-2 and TRBJ2-1, with D tentatively TRBD2 (6 bases). CDR3 length: 16 residues. From germline, CDR1 is SGHTA and CDR2 FQGNSA. Trimming removed 1 base at V and 0 bases at J, with 10 bases between. CDR3 loop: CASSLGFGSSYNEQFF. CDR3 nucleotides: TGTGCCAGCAGCTTAGGGTTCGGGAGCTCCTACAATGAGCAGTTCTTC.

The CDR3 nucleotides read TGCGCCAGCAGCTCGACAGATAATGAGCAGTACTTC. Its protein is CASSSTDNEQYF. This rearrangement joins TRBV5-1 to TRBJ2-7; tentative D call: TRBD1 (5 bases). Germline loops: CDR1 SGHRS, CDR2 YFSETQ. The germline V and J ends were trimmed by 3 bases and 7 bases, with 11 bases remaining between them. The CDR3 is made up of 12 amino acids.

Turning to this clone: Within the sample, other DNA sequences also encode this same CDR3. The J gene is TRBJ1-4, the V gene TRBV30, with D unresolved. The CDR3 consists of 12 residues. V was pared by 0 bases and J by 8 bases, with 7 bases between. Germline V gives CDR1 GTSNPN, CDR2 SVGIG (reference sequence). The CDR3 DNA reads TGTGCCTGGAGTGTATTGGGCGAAAAACTGTTTTTT. It translates to CAWSVLGEKLFF.

The chain couples TRBV29-1 to TRBJ2-3; 10 bases agree with TRBD1. Germline values: CDR1 SQVTM, CDR2 ANQGSEA. The CDR3 is made up of 12 amino acids. After removal of 4 bases from V and 10 bases from J, the junction contained 5 bases not matched to a gene. The CDR3 DNA is TGCAGCGTTGTATCCGGGACAGGGGCGCAGTATTTT. This encodes CSVVSGTGAQYF.

The chain uses TRBV28 and TRBJ2-5, with 14 nucleotides matching TRBD2. J lost 3 bases, V lost 3 bases, and 9 bases had no gene match. The CDR3 has 18 amino acids. Looked up from germline, CDR1 is MDHEN and CDR2 is SYDVKM. CDR3 sequence: CASSFGLAGGSPEETQYF. The DNA of the CDR3 is TGTGCCAGCAGTTTCGGACTAGCGGGGGGTTCCCCGGAAGAGACCCAGTACTTC.

The table lists this clone with a few counts. CDR3: CASSYRQGPRNYGYTF. Written as DNA, the CDR3 is TGTGCCAGCAGCTACCGACAGGGTCCTAGGAACTATGGCTACACCTTC. The chain combines TRBV5-6 with TRBJ1-2; 7 bases are a match to TRBD1. Germline loops: CDR1 SGHDT, CDR2 YYEEEE. This CDR3 is built from 16 residues. V lost 3 bases and J lost 2; bases outside the gene matches: 10.

This clone was found a few times. CDR3 amino acids: CASSSGGQALYGYTF. For the CDR3, the DNA is TGTGCCAGTAGTTCGGGAGGACAGGCCCTTTATGGCTACACCTTC. The V and J genes are TRBV19 and TRBJ1-2, with TRBD1 identical over 7 bases. The J segment lost 5 bases and the V segment lost 5 bases, leaving 11 bases of the junction unmatched. Germline V CDR1 and CDR2: LNHDA, SQIVND (reference sequence). The CDR3 is 15 amino acids.

The chain employs TRBV30 and TRBJ1-1; the D is unclear. CDR3 length: 11 amino acids. Germline CDR1 and CDR2: GTSNPN and SVGIG (reference sequence). V shed 0 bases and J shed 7 bases, with 6 bases lying between them. In DNA form, the CDR3 reads TGTGCCTGGAGTGTACGTGGTGAAGCTTTCTTT. Amino acid sequence: CAWSVRGEAFF.

There are a few counts of this clone. The V call is TRBV19, the J call TRBJ2-2; D gene ambiguous. The CDR3 totals 12 residues. Germline CDR1 reads LNHDA; CDR2 reads SQIVND (reference sequence). V was pared by 2 bases and J by 4 bases, with 2 bases between. As DNA, the CDR3 is TGTGCCAGTAGTATACCCACCGGGGAGCTGTTTTTT. Encoded protein: CASSIPTGELFF.

The chain carries TRBV19 and TRBJ1-1; D ambiguous. This CDR3 spans 16 amino acids. V lost 5 bases, J lost 5 bases, and 21 bases lay in between. Germline lookup yields CDR1 LNHDA and CDR2 SQIVND (reference sequence). CDR3 amino acids: CASSVRAVRGGTEAFF. In nucleotides, the CDR3 is TGTGCCAGTAGTGTCCGTGCAGTGCGGGGTGGAACTGAAGCTTTCTTT.

This clone came up a few times. CDR3 in DNA: TGCAGCGCCGGGACAGCGAACTCCTACGAGCAGTACTTC. Protein sequence: CSAGTANSYEQYF. J is TRBJ2-7 and V is TRBV29-1; 7 bases align to TRBD1. Germline V gene data show CDR1 as SQVTM and CDR2 as ANQGSEA. Trimming took 7 bases from V and 0 from J; bases not matched to a gene: 6. This CDR3 region has 13 residues.

As concerns this clone: The junction does not match germline at one end; this may be a read error. CDR3 DNA sequence: TGTGCCAGCAGCTTAGCGGGACAAGAGTGCTTC. Translation: CASSLAGQECF. This chain joins TRBV7-9 and TRBJ2-7; maybe TRBD1 (6 bases). This CDR3 region has 11 residues. Germline loops: CDR1 SEHNR, CDR2 FQNEAQ (reference sequence).

The sample holds a few counts of this clone. The rearrangement uses TRBV11-2 and TRBJ2-7; maybe TRBD2 (7 bases). CDR1 is SGHAT and CDR2 is FQNNGV in the germline V gene. Between the trimmed V and J ends, which lost 0 bases and 5 bases, there was a span of 17 bases. CDR3 length: 16 residues. In nucleotides, the CDR3 is TGTGCCAGCAGCTTAGAGGTTGGGGGGGGCCGGGACGAGCAGTACTTC. Its translation: CASSLEVGGGRDEQYF. The variable domain in full, with the rest retrieved from reference TRBV11-2 and TRBJ2-7, is EAGVAQSPRYKIIEKRQSVAFWCNPISGHATLYWYQQILGQGPKLLIQFQNNGVVDDSQLPKDRFSAERLKGVDSTLKIQPAKLEDSAVYLCASSLEVGGGRDEQYFGPGTRLTVT.

Of note for this clone: The junction differs from germline at one of its ends, possibly a read error. The V call is TRBV29-1, the J call TRBJ1-2; D remains ambiguous. CDR3 length: 12 residues. Germline-derived CDR1 and CDR2 are SQVTM and ANQGSEA. CDR3 nucleotides: TGTAGCGTTGGCAGTTCGAACTATGACTACACCTTC. It yields the protein CSVGSSNYDYTF.